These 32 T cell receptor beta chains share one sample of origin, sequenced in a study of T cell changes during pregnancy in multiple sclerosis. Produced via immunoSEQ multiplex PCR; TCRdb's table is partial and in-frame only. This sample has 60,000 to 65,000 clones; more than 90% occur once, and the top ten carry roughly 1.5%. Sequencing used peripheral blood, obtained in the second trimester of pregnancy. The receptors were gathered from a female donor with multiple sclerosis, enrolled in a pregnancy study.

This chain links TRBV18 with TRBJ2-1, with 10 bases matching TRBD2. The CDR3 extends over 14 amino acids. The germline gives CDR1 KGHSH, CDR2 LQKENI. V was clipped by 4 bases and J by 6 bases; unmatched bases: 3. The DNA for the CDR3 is TGTGCCAGCTCACAGCTAGCGGGAGTCAATGAGCAGTTCTTC. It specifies CASSQLAGVNEQFF. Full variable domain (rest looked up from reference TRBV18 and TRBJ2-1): NAGVMQNPRHLVRRRGQEARLRCSPMKGHSHVYWYRQLPEEGLKFMVYLQKENIIDESGMPKERFSAEFPKEGPSILRIQQVVRGDSAAYFCASSQLAGVNEQFFGPGTRLTVL.

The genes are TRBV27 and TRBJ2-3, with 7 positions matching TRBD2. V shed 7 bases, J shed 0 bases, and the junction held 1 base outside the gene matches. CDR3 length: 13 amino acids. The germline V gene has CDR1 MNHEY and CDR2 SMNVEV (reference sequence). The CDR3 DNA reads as TGTGCCAGCAATAGCGGGAGCACAGATACGCAGTATTTT. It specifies CASNSGSTDTQYF.

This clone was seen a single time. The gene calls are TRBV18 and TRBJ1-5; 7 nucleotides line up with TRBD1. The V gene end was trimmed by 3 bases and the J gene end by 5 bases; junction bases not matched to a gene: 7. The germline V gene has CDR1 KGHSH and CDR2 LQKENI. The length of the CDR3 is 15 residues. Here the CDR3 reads CASSPAGTADQPQHF. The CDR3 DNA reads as TGTGCCAGCTCACCCGCGGGGACAGCTGATCAGCCCCAGCATTTT.

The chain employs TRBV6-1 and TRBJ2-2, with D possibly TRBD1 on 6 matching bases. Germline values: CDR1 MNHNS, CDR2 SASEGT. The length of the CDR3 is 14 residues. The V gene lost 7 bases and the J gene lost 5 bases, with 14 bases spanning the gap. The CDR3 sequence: CASKSTGTTGELFF. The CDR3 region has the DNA TGTGCCAGCAAATCGACAGGAACTACCGGGGAGCTGTTTTTT.

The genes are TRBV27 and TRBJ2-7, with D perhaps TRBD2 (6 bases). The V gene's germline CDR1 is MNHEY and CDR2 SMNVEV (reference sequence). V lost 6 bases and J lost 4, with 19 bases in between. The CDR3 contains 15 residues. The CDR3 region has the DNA TGTGCCAGCAGCCTAAGGGGACTCATCCATTACGAGCAGTACTTC. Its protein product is CASSLRGLIHYEQYF.

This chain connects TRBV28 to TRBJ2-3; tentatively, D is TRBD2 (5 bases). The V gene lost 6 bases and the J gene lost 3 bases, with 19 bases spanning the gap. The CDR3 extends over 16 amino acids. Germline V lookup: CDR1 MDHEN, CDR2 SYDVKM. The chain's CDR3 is CASRGADLSGTDTQYF. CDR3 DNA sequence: TGTGCCAGCAGGGGAGCGGACCTATCGGGGACAGATACGCAGTATTTT.

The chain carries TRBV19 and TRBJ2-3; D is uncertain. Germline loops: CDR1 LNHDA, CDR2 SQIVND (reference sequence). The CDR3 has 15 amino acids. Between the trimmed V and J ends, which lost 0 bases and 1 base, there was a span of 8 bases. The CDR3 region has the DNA TGTGCCAGTAGTATAGACTCCCTTGGCACAGATACGCAGTATTTT. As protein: CASSIDSLGTDTQYF.

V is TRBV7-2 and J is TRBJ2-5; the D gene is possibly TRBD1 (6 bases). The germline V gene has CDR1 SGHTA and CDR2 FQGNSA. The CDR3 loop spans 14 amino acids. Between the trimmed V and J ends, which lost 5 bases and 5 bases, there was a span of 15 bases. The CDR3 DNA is TGTGCCAGCAGCCCCTCACAGGGTTCCGAGACCCAGTACTTC. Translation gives CASSPSQGSETQYF.

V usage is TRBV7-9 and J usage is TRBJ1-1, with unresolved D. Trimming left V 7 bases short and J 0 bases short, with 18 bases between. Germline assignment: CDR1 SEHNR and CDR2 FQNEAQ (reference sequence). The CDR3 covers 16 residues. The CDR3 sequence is CASTRHTRVMNTEAFF. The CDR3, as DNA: TGTGCCAGCACCCGCCATACGAGGGTCATGAACACTGAAGCTTTCTTT.

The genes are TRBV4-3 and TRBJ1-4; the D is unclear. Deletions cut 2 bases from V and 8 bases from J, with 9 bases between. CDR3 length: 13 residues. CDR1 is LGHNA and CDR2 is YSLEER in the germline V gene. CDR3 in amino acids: CASSQRLVEKLFF. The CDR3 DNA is TGCGCCAGCAGCCAACGGCTAGTCGAAAAACTGTTTTTT.

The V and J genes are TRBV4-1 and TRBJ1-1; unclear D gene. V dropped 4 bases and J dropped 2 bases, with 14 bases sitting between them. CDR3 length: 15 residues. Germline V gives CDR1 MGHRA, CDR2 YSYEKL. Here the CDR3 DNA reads TGCGCCAGCAGCCCCGTCGGCGGGTTAAACACTGAAGCTTTCTTT. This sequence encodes CASSPVGGLNTEAFF.

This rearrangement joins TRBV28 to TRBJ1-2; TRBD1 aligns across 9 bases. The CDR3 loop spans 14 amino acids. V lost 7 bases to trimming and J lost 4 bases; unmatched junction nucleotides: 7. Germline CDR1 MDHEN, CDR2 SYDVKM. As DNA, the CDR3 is TGTGCCAGCAATAACCCGGACAGGGGCTATGGCTACACCTTC. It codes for CASNNPDRGYGYTF.

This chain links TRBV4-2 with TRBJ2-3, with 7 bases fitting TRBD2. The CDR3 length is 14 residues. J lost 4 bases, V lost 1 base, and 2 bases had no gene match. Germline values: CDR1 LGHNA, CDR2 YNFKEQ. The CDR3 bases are TGTGCCAGCAGCCAAGGACGGGAGGCAGATACGCAGTATTTT. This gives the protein CASSQGREADTQYF.

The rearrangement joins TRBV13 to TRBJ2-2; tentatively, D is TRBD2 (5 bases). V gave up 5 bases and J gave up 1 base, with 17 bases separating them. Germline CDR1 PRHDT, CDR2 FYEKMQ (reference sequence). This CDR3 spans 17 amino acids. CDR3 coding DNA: TGTGCCAGCAGCCCCACGGCGAGGAGGAGGAACACCGGGGAGCTGTTTTTT. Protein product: CASSPTARRRNTGELFF.

Here the CDR3 reads CASSAVLGGQMNTEAFF. CDR3 DNA: TGTGCCAGCAGCGCAGTTCTGGGCGGGCAAATGAACACTGAAGCTTTCTTT. The chain joins TRBV7-9 to TRBJ1-1, with D unresolved. V gave up 5 bases and J gave up 0 bases, with 19 bases separating them. This CDR3 contains 17 residues. Germline CDR1 and CDR2: SEHNR and FQNEAQ (reference sequence).

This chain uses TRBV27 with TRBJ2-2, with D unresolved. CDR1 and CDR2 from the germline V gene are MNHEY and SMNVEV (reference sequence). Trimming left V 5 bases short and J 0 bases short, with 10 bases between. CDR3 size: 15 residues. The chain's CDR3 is CASSVLRPNTGELFF. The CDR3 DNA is TGTGCCAGCAGTGTCTTGCGCCCGAACACCGGGGAGCTGTTTTTT.

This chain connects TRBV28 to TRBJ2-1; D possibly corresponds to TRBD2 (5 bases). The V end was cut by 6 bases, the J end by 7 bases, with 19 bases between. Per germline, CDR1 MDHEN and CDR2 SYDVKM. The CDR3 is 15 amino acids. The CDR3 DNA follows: TGTGCCAGCAGACCCCCGAGGGAAGGCTTGAATGAGCAGTTCTTC. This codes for CASRPPREGLNEQFF.

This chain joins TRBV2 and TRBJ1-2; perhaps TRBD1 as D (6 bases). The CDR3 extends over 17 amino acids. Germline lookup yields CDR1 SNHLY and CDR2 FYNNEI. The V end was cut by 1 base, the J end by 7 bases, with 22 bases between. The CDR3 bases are TGTGCCAGCAGTGAAGAGTACCCTACCAGGGGCCCAGGTGGCTACACCTTC. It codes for CASSEEYPTRGPGGYTF.

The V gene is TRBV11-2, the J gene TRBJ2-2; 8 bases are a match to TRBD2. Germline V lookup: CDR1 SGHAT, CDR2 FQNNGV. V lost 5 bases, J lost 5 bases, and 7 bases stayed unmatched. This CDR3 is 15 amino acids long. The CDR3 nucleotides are TGTGCCAGCAGCGAAAGTAGCGGGAAGACCGGGGAGCTGTTTTTT. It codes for CASSESSGKTGELFF.

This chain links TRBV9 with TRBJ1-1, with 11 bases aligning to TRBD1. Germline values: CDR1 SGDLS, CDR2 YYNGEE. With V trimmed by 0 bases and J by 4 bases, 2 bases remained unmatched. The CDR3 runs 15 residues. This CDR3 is CASSVAGTGGTEAFF. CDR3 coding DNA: TGTGCCAGCAGCGTAGCCGGGACAGGGGGCACTGAAGCTTTCTTT.

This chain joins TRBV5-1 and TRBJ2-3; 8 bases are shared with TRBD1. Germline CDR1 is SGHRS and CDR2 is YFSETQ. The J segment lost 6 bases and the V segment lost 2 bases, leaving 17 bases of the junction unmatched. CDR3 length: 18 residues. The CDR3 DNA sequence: TGCGCCAGCAGCTTCGTCCATCGGACAGGGAATTTCCGCGATACGCAGTATTTT. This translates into CASSFVHRTGNFRDTQYF.

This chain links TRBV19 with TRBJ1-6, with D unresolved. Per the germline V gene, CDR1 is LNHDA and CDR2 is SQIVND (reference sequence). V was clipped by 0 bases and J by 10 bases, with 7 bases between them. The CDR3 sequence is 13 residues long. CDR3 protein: CASSIEALSPLHF. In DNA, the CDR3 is TGTGCCAGTAGTATAGAAGCCCTCTCACCCCTCCACTTT.

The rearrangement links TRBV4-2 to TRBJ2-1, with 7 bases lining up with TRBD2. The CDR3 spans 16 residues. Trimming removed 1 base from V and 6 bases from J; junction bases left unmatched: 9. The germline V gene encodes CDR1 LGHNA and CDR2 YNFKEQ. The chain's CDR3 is CASSQVRREIGNEQFF. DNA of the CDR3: TGTGCCAGCAGCCAAGTCCGGCGGGAGATTGGCAATGAGCAGTTCTTC.

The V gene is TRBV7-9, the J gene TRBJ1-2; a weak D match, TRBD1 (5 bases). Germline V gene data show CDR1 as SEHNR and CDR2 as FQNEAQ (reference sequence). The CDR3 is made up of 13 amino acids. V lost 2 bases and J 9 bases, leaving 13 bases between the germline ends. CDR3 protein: CASSLTGVLSYTF. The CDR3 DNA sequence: TGTGCCAGCAGCTTAACAGGAGTTCTTAGCTACACCTTC.

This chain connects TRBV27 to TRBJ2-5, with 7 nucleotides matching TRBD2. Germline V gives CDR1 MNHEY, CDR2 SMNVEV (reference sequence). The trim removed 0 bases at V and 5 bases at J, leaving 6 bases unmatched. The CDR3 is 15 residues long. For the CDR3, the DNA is TGTGCCAGCAGTTTATCGGGAGGGTTCTGGGAGACCCAGTACTTC. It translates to CASSLSGGFWETQYF.

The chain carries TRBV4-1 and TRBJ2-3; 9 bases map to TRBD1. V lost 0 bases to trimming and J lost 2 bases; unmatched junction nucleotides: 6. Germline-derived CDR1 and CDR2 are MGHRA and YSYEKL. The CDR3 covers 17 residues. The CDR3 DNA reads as TGCGCCAGCAGCCAAGATACTGGGACAGGGTCCACAGATACGCAGTATTTT. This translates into CASSQDTGTGSTDTQYF.

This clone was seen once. DNA of the CDR3: TGTGCCTGGAGTGCCCCGAGGGCGGCGAACACCGGGGAGCTGTTTTTT. This gives the protein CAWSAPRAANTGELFF. The chain joins TRBV30 to TRBJ2-2; tentatively, D is TRBD2 (5 bases). The germline V and J ends were trimmed by 1 base and 0 bases, with 12 bases remaining between them. Germline V gives CDR1 GTSNPN, CDR2 SVGIG (reference sequence). This CDR3 comprises 16 residues.

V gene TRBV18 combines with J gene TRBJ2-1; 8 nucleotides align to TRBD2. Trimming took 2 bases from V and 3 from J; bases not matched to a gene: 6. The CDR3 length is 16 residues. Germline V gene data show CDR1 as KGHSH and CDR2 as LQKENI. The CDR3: CASSPTSGDVYNEQFF. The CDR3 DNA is TGTGCCAGCTCACCAACTAGCGGAGACGTCTACAATGAGCAGTTCTTC.

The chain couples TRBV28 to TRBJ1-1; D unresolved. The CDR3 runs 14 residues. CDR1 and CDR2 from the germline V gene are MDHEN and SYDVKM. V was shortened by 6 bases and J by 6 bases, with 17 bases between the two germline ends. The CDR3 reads CASSALSGIAEAFF. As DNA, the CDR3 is TGTGCCAGCAGCGCCTTATCCGGGATCGCTGAAGCTTTCTTT. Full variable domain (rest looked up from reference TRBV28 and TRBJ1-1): DVKVTQSSRYLVKRTGEKVFLECVQDMDHENMFWYRQDPGLGLRLIYFSYDVKMKEKGDIPEGYSVSREKKERFSLILESASTNQTSMYLCASSALSGIAEAFFGQGTRLTVV.

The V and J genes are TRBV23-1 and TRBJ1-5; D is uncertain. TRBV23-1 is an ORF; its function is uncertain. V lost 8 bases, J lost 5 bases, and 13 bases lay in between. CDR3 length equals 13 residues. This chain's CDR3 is CASGPTPYQPQHF. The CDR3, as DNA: TGCGCCAGCGGGCCCACACCCTATCAGCCCCAGCATTTT.

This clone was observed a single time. The CDR3 here is CASSLYGGANTGELFF. CDR3 DNA sequence: TGCGCCAGCAGCTTGTACGGGGGGGCGAACACCGGGGAGCTGTTTTTT. V and J are TRBV5-1 and TRBJ2-2; 8 bases agree with TRBD2. V lost 1 base and J lost 0; bases outside the gene matches: 2. CDR3 length: 16 amino acids. In germline, CDR1 is SGHRS, CDR2 YFSETQ.

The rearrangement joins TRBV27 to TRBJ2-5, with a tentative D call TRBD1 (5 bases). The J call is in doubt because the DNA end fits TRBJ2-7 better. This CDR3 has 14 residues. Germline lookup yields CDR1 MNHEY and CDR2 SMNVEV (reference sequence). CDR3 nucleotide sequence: TGTGCCAGCAGTTTGTCAAGGGGTCCCTACGAGCAGTACTTC. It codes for CASSLSRGPYEQYF.